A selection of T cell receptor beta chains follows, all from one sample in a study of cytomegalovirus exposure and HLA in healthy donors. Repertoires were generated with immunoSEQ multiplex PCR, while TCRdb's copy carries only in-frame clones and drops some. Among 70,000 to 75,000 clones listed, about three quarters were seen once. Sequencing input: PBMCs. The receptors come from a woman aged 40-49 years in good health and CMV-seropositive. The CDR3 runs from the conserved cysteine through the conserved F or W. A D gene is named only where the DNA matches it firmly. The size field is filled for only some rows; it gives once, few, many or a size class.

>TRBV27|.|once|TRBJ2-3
TGTGCCAGCAGTCACGACACCTACAGTACGCAGTATTTT
CASSHDTYSTQYF
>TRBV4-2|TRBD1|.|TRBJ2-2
TGTGCCAGCAGCCAAGGGACAGGGTCTTCCGGGGAGCTGTTTTTT
CASSQGTGSSGELFF
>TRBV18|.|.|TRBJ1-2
TGTGCCAGCTCACCGTCCGGGGTTTATGGCTACACCTTC
CASSPSGVYGYTF
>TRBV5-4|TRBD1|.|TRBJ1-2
TGTGCCAGCAGCTCAGGGGGCCCTAAAAACTATGGCTACACCTTC
CASSSGGPKNYGYTF
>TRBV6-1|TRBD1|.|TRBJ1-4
TGTGCCAGCAGTACATTCGACAGGGGGTATGAAAAACTGTTTTTT
CASSTFDRGYEKLFF
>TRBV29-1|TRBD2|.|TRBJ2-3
TGCAGCGTAGCCGGGACTAGCGGGGGTAGCACAGATACGCAGTATTTT
CSVAGTSGGSTDTQYF
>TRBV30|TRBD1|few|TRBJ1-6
TGTGCCTCCGCGACAGGGGGCCCTTCACCCCTCCACTTT
CASATGGPSPLHF
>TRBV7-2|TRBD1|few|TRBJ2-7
TGTGCCAGCAGCTTAGGGGCCCAGGGGGCCCTCTACGAGCAGTACTTC
CASSLGAQGALYEQYF
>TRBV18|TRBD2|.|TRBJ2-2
TGTGCCAGCTCACCGGTCCGGGGGGTCGGGGAGCTGTTTTTT
CASSPVRGVGELFF
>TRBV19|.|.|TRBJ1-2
TGTGCCAGTAGCCTTTATACAGGGACCGATGATGGCTACACCTTC
CASSLYTGTDDGYTF
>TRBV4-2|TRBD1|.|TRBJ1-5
TGTGCCAGCAGCCCGCTCACAGGGGGCAATCAGCCCCAGCATTTT
CASSPLTGGNQPQHF
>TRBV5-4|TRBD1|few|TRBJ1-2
TGTGCCAGCAGCTCCGGGACAGGGGGCAACTATGGCTACACCTTC
CASSSGTGGNYGYTF